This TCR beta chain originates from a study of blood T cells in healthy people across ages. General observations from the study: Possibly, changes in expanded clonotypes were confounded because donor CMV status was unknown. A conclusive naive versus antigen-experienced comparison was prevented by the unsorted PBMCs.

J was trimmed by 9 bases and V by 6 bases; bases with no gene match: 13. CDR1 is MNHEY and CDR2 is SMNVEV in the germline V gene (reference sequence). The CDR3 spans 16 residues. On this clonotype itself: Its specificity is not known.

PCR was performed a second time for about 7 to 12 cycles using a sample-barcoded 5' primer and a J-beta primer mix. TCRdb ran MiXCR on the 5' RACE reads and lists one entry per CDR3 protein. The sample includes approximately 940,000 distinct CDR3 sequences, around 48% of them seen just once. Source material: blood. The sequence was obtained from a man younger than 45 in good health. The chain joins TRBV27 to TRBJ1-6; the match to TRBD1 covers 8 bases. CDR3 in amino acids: CASSSFDRGASSPLHF. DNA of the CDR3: TGTGCCAGCAGCTCTTTTGACAGGGGAGCCAGTTCACCCCTCCACTTT.